A single sample is the source of the 27 T cell receptor beta chains below, sequenced in a study of cytomegalovirus exposure and HLA in healthy donors. In the PCR, 60 Vbeta and 13 Jbeta primers were used. Only in-frame clones appear in the TCRdb table, and some are missing; sequencing was by immunoSEQ multiplex PCR. Its listing shows around 200,000 clones. The sample comprised PBMCs. The receptors were sampled from a girl aged 2-9 years in good health and CMV-seropositive.

The chain recombines TRBV2 with TRBJ2-1; tentative D call: TRBD2 (6 bases). CDR1 is SNHLY, CDR2 FYNNEI, per germline. CDR3 length equals 13 residues. V was cut by 6 bases and J by 13 bases, with 19 bases left in between. CDR3 sequence reads: CASRVYFTGAQFF. As DNA, the CDR3 is TGTGCCAGCAGGGTCTACTTTACGGGAGCTCAGTTCTTC.

This chain connects TRBV28 to TRBJ1-2; D gene ambiguous. This CDR3 has 13 amino acids. CDR1 and CDR2 from the germline V gene are MDHEN and SYDVKM. V dropped 2 bases and J dropped 8 bases, with 12 bases sitting between them. DNA of the CDR3: TGTGCCAGCAGTTTAGGGAGGGAACCCGGCTACACCTTC. As protein: CASSLGREPGYTF.

The rearrangement links TRBV10-3 to TRBJ2-5; possibly TRBD1 for D (6 bases). The DNA matches TRBJ2-7 better at its end, which makes the J call doubtful. The CDR3 is 14 residues long. Germline V gene sequence: CDR1 ENHRY, CDR2 SYGVKD. The DNA of the CDR3 is TGTGCCATCAGTGAGCCAGAGACAGGCTACGAGCAGTACTTC. Translating gives CAISEPETGYEQYF.

The chain joins TRBV10-3 to TRBJ2-7; 8 nucleotides align to TRBD1. CDR3 length: 12 amino acids. V lost 8 bases and J lost 5; bases outside the gene matches: 5. Germline CDR1 and CDR2: ENHRY and SYGVKD. The CDR3 coding sequence is TGTGCCATCCAGGGGGCGCGTGACGAGCAGTACTTC. It is translated as CAIQGARDEQYF.

The chain recombines TRBV10-3 with TRBJ2-2, with 7 bases lining up with TRBD1. This CDR3 contains 16 residues. Germline CDR1 is ENHRY and CDR2 is SYGVKD. Trimming cost V 7 bases and J 4 bases; bases outside gene matches: 12. The CDR3 loop is CAINTRQGGGTGELFF. DNA for the CDR3: TGTGCCATCAACACCAGACAGGGCGGAGGCACCGGGGAGCTGTTTTTT.

The J gene is TRBJ1-4, the V gene TRBV5-1; no clear D gene. The CDR3 length is 14 residues. Trimming cost V 0 bases and J 0 bases, with 3 bases left between them. The germline gives CDR1 SGHRS, CDR2 YFSETQ. CDR3 nucleotide sequence: TGCGCCAGCAGCTTGGACTCAACTAATGAAAAACTGTTTTTT. Translated: CASSLDSTNEKLFF.

The gene calls are TRBV11-2 and TRBJ2-3; 9 bases agree with TRBD2. The CDR3 sequence is 17 residues long. CDR1 SGHAT and CDR2 FQNNGV come from the germline V gene. V trimming: 5 bases; J trimming: 5 bases; junction bases outside the gene matches: 14. The CDR3 DNA reads as TGTGCCAGCAGCATCCTAGCTAGCGGGACCAAGGGAGATACGCAGTATTTT. This gives the protein CASSILASGTKGDTQYF.

In DNA form, the CDR3 reads TGTGCCAGTAAGGTTCAGGACCAAGAGACCCAGTACTTC. Amino acid sequence: CASKVQDQETQYF. This chain uses TRBV19 with TRBJ2-5, with D uncertain. The length of the CDR3 is 13 residues. The V gene's germline CDR1 is LNHDA and CDR2 SQIVND (reference sequence). V lost 7 bases and J 0 bases, leaving 9 bases between the germline ends.

This rearrangement joins TRBV5-1 to TRBJ1-2, with 7 bases identical to TRBD1. V was clipped by 4 bases and J by 8 bases; unmatched bases: 14. Germline CDR1 and CDR2: SGHRS and YFSETQ. This CDR3 region has 15 residues. The CDR3 loop reads CASSAGTGELRGYTF. The CDR3 nucleotides read TGCGCCAGCAGCGCGGGAACAGGGGAACTAAGGGGCTACACCTTC. The whole variable domain, remainder taken from reference TRBV5-1 and TRBJ1-2, is KAGVTQTPRYLIKTRGQQVTLSCSPISGHRSVSWYQQTPGQGLQFLFEYFSETQRNKGNFPGRFSGRQFSNSRSEMNVSTLELGDSALYLCASSAGTGELRGYTFGSGTRLTVV.

The V and J genes are TRBV10-3 and TRBJ2-1, with TRBD2 matching 9 bases. The J segment lost 7 bases and the V segment lost 8 bases, leaving 6 bases of the junction unmatched. CDR1 and CDR2 from the germline V gene are ENHRY and SYGVKD. This CDR3 has 13 amino acids. For the CDR3, the DNA is TGTGCCATCGGCGGGACTAGCTTAAATGAGCAGTTCTTC. Encoded protein: CAIGGTSLNEQFF.

The chain links TRBV28 to TRBJ2-2; D not certain. V was clipped by 2 bases and J by 0 bases, with 10 bases between them. Germline values: CDR1 MDHEN, CDR2 SYDVKM. The CDR3 runs to 16 residues. CDR3 coding DNA: TGTGCCAGCAGTTTAAGACTGATAGCGAACACCGGGGAGCTGTTTTTT. As protein: CASSLRLIANTGELFF.

This chain connects TRBV21-1 to TRBJ2-5; whether TRBD1, the table's D call, matches the DNA was not checked. TRBV21-1 is a pseudogene locus. The CDR3 covers 14 residues. CDR3 amino acids: CALRQRHTQETQYF. DNA for the CDR3: TGTGCCCTCAGGCAGAGACACACTCAAGAGACCCAGTACTTC.

The chain links TRBV5-1 to TRBJ2-1; perhaps TRBD2 as D (6 bases). Germline-derived CDR1 and CDR2 are SGHRS and YFSETQ. V lost 1 base, J lost 6 bases, and 11 bases lay in between. This CDR3 spans 14 amino acids. This CDR3 reads CASSLRARGNEQFF. The DNA for the CDR3 is TGCGCCAGCAGCTTGCGGGCGCGGGGCAATGAGCAGTTCTTC.

The V gene is TRBV19, the J gene TRBJ2-1; TRBD2 agrees at 11 bases. V shed 8 bases and J 10 bases; nucleotides not matched to a gene: 7. The CDR3 sequence is 13 residues long. Germline V gene data show CDR1 as LNHDA and CDR2 as SQIVND (reference sequence). The CDR3 DNA follows: TGTGCCAGTGGTAGCGGGAGGGCCTGGGAGCAGTTCTTC. Its protein product is CASGSGRAWEQFF.

DNA for the CDR3: TGTGCCAGCAGTTCACCTCTCTACCGGGAAAGCACAGATACGCAGTATTTT. Protein: CASSSPLYRESTDTQYF. The gene calls are TRBV27 and TRBJ2-3; D might be TRBD2 (5 bases). This CDR3 is built from 17 residues. Germline assignment: CDR1 MNHEY and CDR2 SMNVEV (reference sequence). V was cut by 4 bases and J by 0 bases, with 17 bases left in between.

J is TRBJ2-7 and V is TRBV6-5, with TRBD2 matching over 9 bases. The CDR3 runs to 15 residues. CDR1 MNHEY and CDR2 SVGAGI come from the germline V gene. V lost 4 bases, J lost 1 base, and 5 bases stayed unmatched. CDR3 nucleotide sequence: TGTGCCAGCAGTTCCCGACTAGCGGAATCCTACGAGCAGTACTTC. Translated, it gives CASSSRLAESYEQYF.

The chain employs TRBV6-1 and TRBJ2-3, with a possible D match to TRBD1 (6 bases). V lost 5 bases to trimming and J lost 0 bases, with 12 bases between them. In germline, CDR1 is MNHNS, CDR2 SASEGT. The CDR3 totals 15 residues. CDR3 bases: TGTGCCAGCAGTCGGGGACACCTAAGCACAGATACGCAGTATTTT. It yields the protein CASSRGHLSTDTQYF.

The CDR3 region is CASSSFYNEQFF. In nucleotides, the CDR3 is TGTGCCAGCAGCTCTTTTTACAATGAGCAGTTCTTC. The genes are TRBV7-2 and TRBJ2-1; no clear D. The germline V gene encodes CDR1 SGHTA and CDR2 FQGNSA. V was trimmed by 4 bases and J by 4 bases, leaving 5 bases between them. The CDR3 is 12 residues long.

V usage is TRBV6-6 and J usage is TRBJ2-1; a possible D gene is TRBD1 (6 bases). There are 13 residues in the CDR3. The germline gives CDR1 MNHNY, CDR2 SVGAGI (reference sequence). Trimming left V 6 bases short and J 6 bases short, with 12 bases between. CDR3 coding DNA: TGTGCCAGCAGCTCTACAGGGTCCAATGAGCAGTTCTTC. Residues: CASSSTGSNEQFF.

The chain is built from TRBV6-1 and TRBJ2-1, with TRBD1 matching 7 bases. Per germline, CDR1 MNHNS and CDR2 SASEGT. The CDR3 contains 14 residues. The V segment lost 8 bases and the J segment 5 bases; nucleotides outside the gene matches: 9. DNA of the CDR3: TGTGCCAGCGAAAGAGGACAGGTAGACAATGAGCAGTTCTTC. Protein: CASERGQVDNEQFF.

The chain links TRBV11-2 to TRBJ2-1, with 8 bases lining up with TRBD2. Germline-derived CDR1 and CDR2 are SGHAT and FQNNGV. V was pared by 1 base and J by 9 bases, with 8 bases of the junction left unmatched. This CDR3 spans 15 amino acids. The CDR3 here is CASSLGTGGRAEQFF. The CDR3 DNA sequence: TGTGCCAGCAGCTTAGGAACGGGAGGGAGGGCTGAGCAGTTCTTC.

The rearrangement joins TRBV28 to TRBJ2-5; D possibly corresponds to TRBD2 (6 bases). The germline gives CDR1 MDHEN, CDR2 SYDVKM. With 7 bases removed from V and 3 bases from J, the gap between germline ends came to 18 bases. The CDR3 spans 15 residues. CDR3 bases: TGTGCCAGCAAACCAACGGCCAGGGAGGAAGAGACCCAGTACTTC. Its protein is CASKPTAREEETQYF.

The rearrangement links TRBV7-3 to TRBJ2-7; a possible D gene is TRBD2 (5 bases). The CDR3 sequence is 13 residues long. Germline V CDR1 and CDR2: SGHTA, FQGTGA. The V gene lost 5 bases and the J gene lost 1 base, with 9 bases spanning the gap. The CDR3 nucleotides are TGTGCCAGCAGCGAAACGGGATCCTACGAGCAGTACTTC. The encoded protein is CASSETGSYEQYF. Combining the CDR3 with reference TRBV7-3 and TRBJ2-7 gives the whole variable domain GAGVSQTPSNKVTEKGKYVELRCDPISGHTALYWYRQSLGQGPEFLIYFQGTGAADDSGLPNDRFFAVRPEGSVSTLKIQRTERGDSAVYLCASSETGSYEQYFGPGTRLTVT.

The chain joins TRBV6-5 to TRBJ2-7, with unresolved D. The CDR3 extends over 11 amino acids. Germline values: CDR1 MNHEY, CDR2 SVGAGI. Trimming shortened V by 2 bases and J by 5 bases, and 4 bases separated the two germline ends. CDR3 region: CASSYPDEQYF. CDR3 DNA sequence: TGTGCCAGCAGTTACCCCGACGAGCAGTACTTC.

The chain is built from TRBV10-3 and TRBJ2-1, with TRBD2 matching over 8 bases. Trimming removed 0 bases from V and 0 bases from J; junction bases left unmatched: 7. Germline-derived CDR1 and CDR2 are ENHRY and SYGVKD. This CDR3 is 18 amino acids long. DNA for the CDR3: TGTGCCATCAGTGAGTCCGGGACTAGAGTTAGCTCCTACAATGAGCAGTTCTTC. This codes for CAISESGTRVSSYNEQFF.

The chain links TRBV19 to TRBJ2-1; TRBD1 matches at 7 bases. CDR1 is LNHDA and CDR2 is SQIVND in the germline V gene (reference sequence). This CDR3 contains 14 residues. J gave up 8 bases and V 1 base, and 5 bases lay outside the gene matches. The CDR3 nucleotides are TGTGCCAGTAGTATAGCACAGGGGCACCATGAGCAGTTCTTC. Its translation is CASSIAQGHHEQFF. Using reference TRBV19 and TRBJ2-1 for the parts outside the CDR3, the full variable domain is DGGITQSPKYLFRKEGQNVTLSCEQNLNHDAMYWYRQDPGQGLRLIYYSQIVNDFQKGDIAEGYSVSREKKESFPLTVTSAQKNPTAFYLCASSIAQGHHEQFFGPGTRLTVL.

CDR3 sequence reads: CASSSLTGTGEQYF. CDR3 DNA: TGTGCCAGTAGTTCTCTGACAGGGACCGGCGAGCAGTACTTC. V gene TRBV19 combines with J gene TRBJ2-7, with 7 positions matching TRBD1. Germline V gives CDR1 LNHDA, CDR2 SQIVND (reference sequence). V lost 5 bases to trimming and J lost 6 bases; unmatched junction nucleotides: 10. The CDR3 sequence is 14 residues long.